Below, 27 T cell receptor beta chains from the same sample are listed, as sequenced in a study of CD8 T cells in ankylosing spondylitis. In TCRdb, the 5' RACE reads were re-called with MiXCR into one record per CDR3 protein. The table shows 250,000 to 350,000 distinct CDR3 sequences, with roughly 20% occurring only once. The sample taken for sequencing was blood, either unsorted or a sorted T cell fraction (not recorded which). The receptors were gathered from a male donor with ankylosing spondylitis or in good health (not recorded which).

This clonotype occurred many times. CDR3 coding DNA: TGTGCCAGCAGTTTAGATTCGTTGTACACCGGGGAGCTGTTTTTT. Protein: CASSLDSLYTGELFF. The chain is built from TRBV12-3 or TRBV12-4 and TRBJ2-2; unclear D gene. V was shortened by 1 base and J by 3 bases, with 9 bases between the two germline ends. The CDR3 runs 15 residues.

V gene TRBV3-1 combines with J gene TRBJ2-4, with a possible D match to TRBD2 (6 bases). Germline V CDR1 and CDR2: LGHDT, YNNKEL (reference sequence). V lost 5 bases, J lost 5 bases, and 16 bases lay in between. The CDR3 contains 15 residues. CDR3 in amino acids: CASSGTWGGQNIQYF. Written as DNA, the CDR3 is TGTGCCAGCAGCGGGACTTGGGGAGGTCAAAACATTCAGTACTTC.

The chain recombines TRBV15 with TRBJ2-3; 12 positions agree with TRBD2. V shed 4 bases and J 0 bases; nucleotides not matched to a gene: 5. Germline V gene sequence: CDR1 LNHNV, CDR2 YYDKDF (reference sequence). This CDR3 contains 17 residues. CDR3 coding DNA: TGTGCCACCAGCACGACTAGCGGGGGAGCTAGCACAGATACGCAGTATTTT. It is translated as CATSTTSGGASTDTQYF.

The genes are TRBV12-3 or TRBV12-4 and TRBJ2-5; D may be TRBD1 (6 bases). This CDR3 comprises 13 residues. V lost 1 base to trimming and J lost 8 bases, with 11 bases between them. CDR3 residues: CASSLEGVATQYF. Here the CDR3 DNA reads TGTGCCAGCAGTTTAGAGGGGGTGGCCACCCAGTACTTC.

The table lists this clonotype with many counts. The rearrangement joins TRBV5-1 to TRBJ2-5; D is unresolved. There are 14 residues in the CDR3. The germline V and J ends were trimmed by 2 bases and 5 bases, with 13 bases remaining between them. The V gene's germline CDR1 is SGHRS and CDR2 YFSETQ. The CDR3 here is CASSLTHRDETQYF. CDR3 in DNA: TGCGCCAGCAGCTTAACCCACCGCGACGAGACCCAGTACTTC.

In its sample, this clonotype was seen a few times. The chain couples TRBV12-3 or TRBV12-4 to TRBJ1-3, with D hard to call. CDR3 length equals 16 residues. The V end was cut by 2 bases, the J end by 0 bases, with 11 bases between. This chain's CDR3 is CASSLYRDISGNTIYF. The CDR3 nucleotides are TGTGCCAGCAGTTTATACCGAGACATCTCTGGAAACACCATATATTTT.

This clonotype was found a few times. The chain couples TRBV7-8 to TRBJ2-3; D possibly matches TRBD1 or TRBD2 (6 bases each). Germline V gene data show CDR1 as SGHVS and CDR2 as FQNEAQ. Trimming pared 5 bases from V and 2 bases from J, leaving 17 bases between. The CDR3 is 16 residues long. The CDR3 region has the DNA TGTGCCAGCAGCCCCCCAGGGGCGGGGTTCACAGATACGCAGTATTTT. Its translation is CASSPPGAGFTDTQYF.

A few counts support this clonotype. The CDR3 sequence: CSALGNVNEQFF. As DNA, the CDR3 is TGCAGTGCTCTTGGGAATGTCAATGAGCAGTTCTTC. The V and J genes are TRBV20-1 and TRBJ2-1, with D uncertain. From germline, CDR1 is DFQATT and CDR2 SNEGSKA (reference sequence). V lost 5 bases to trimming and J lost 6 bases, with 11 bases between them. This CDR3 has 12 amino acids.

This clonotype has at least ten counts. V is TRBV20-1 and J is TRBJ2-1; D is ambiguous. This CDR3 has 14 residues. Trimming removed 6 bases from V and 2 bases from J, with 14 bases in between. CDR1 is DFQATT, CDR2 SNEGSKA, per germline (reference sequence). The CDR3 loop is CSAHGQSPYNEQFF. CDR3 DNA: TGCAGTGCACACGGCCAGTCCCCCTACAATGAGCAGTTCTTC.

Remarks on this clonotype: A read error may produce the germline difference seen at one junction end. The rearrangement links TRBV7-9 to TRBJ2-5; no reliable D call. Germline V lookup: CDR1 SEHNR, CDR2 FQNEAQ (reference sequence). There are 15 residues in the CDR3. The DNA of the CDR3 is TGTGCCAGCACCTTAAGCTCCGGACGGAAAGAGACCCAGTACTTC. As protein: CASTLSSGRKETQYF.

This chain links TRBV5-1 with TRBJ2-1, with 14 bases lining up with TRBD2. The CDR3 runs 17 residues. J gave up 10 bases and V 4 bases, and 13 bases lay outside the gene matches. CDR1 and CDR2 from the germline V gene are SGHRS and YFSETQ. CDR3 region: CASSPLSGLAGEGEQFF. CDR3 coding DNA: TGCGCCAGCAGCCCTTTGTCGGGACTAGCGGGGGAGGGAGAGCAGTTCTTC.

With respect to this clonotype: This may come from a read error, since a much larger clone is one base off. The chain combines TRBV4-2 with TRBJ2-3, with 9 bases that match TRBD2. The CDR3 totals 17 residues. CDR1 and CDR2 from the germline V gene are LGHNA and YNFKEQ. Trimming at V came to 1 base and at J to 2 bases, leaving 7 bases not matched to a gene. The CDR3 DNA sequence: TGTGCCAGCAGCCAAGTTGGCGGGGGGGGCGCCACAGATACGCAGTATTTT. This gives the protein CASSQVGGGGATDTQYF.

The chain carries TRBV6-2 or TRBV6-3 and TRBJ1-2; the match to TRBD1 covers 9 bases. Germline CDR1 is MNHEY and CDR2 is SVGEGT. The CDR3 is made up of 15 amino acids. After removal of 6 bases from V and 3 bases from J, the junction contained 8 bases not matched to a gene. The CDR3 is CASSPPGQGHYGYTF. The CDR3 region has the DNA TGTGCCAGCAGCCCGCCGGGACAGGGCCACTATGGCTACACCTTC.

This clonotype was counted only a few times. V is TRBV28 and J is TRBJ2-5; 8 bases map to TRBD1. The CDR3 has 16 amino acids. The germline gives CDR1 MDHEN, CDR2 SYDVKM. Trimming cost V 6 bases and J 2 bases; bases outside gene matches: 11. Here the CDR3 DNA reads TGTGCCAGCAGCCTCCCCTCAGGGGGCTGGCAAGAGACCCAGTACTTC. The encoded protein is CASSLPSGGWQETQYF.

V and J are TRBV27 and TRBJ2-3; D unclear. Germline V CDR1 and CDR2: MNHEY, SMNVEV (reference sequence). V was trimmed by 2 bases and J by 2 bases, leaving 11 bases between them. This CDR3 is built from 15 residues. CDR3: CASSLEPALTDTQYF. CDR3 sequence (DNA): TGTGCCAGCAGTTTAGAGCCGGCCCTCACAGATACGCAGTATTTT.

This clonotype was recorded a few times. The CDR3 loop reads CASSPTGGYEQYV. The CDR3 nucleotides read TGCGCCAGCAGCCCCACCGGGGGCTACGAGCAGTACGTC. The V and J genes are TRBV5-1 and TRBJ2-7; possibly TRBD2 for D (6 bases). Trimming pared 4 bases from V and 3 bases from J, leaving 11 bases between. Germline V gene lookup returns CDR1 SGHRS and CDR2 YFSETQ. The CDR3 has 13 amino acids.

This clonotype was counted only a few times. This chain links TRBV6-2 or TRBV6-3 with TRBJ2-6, with D unresolved. V lost 7 bases and J 0 bases, leaving 4 bases between the germline ends. This CDR3 contains 13 residues. The germline CDR1 and CDR2 sequences are MNHEY and SVGEGT. The CDR3 loop is CASTSSGANVLTF. The CDR3, as DNA: TGTGCCAGCACCTCCTCTGGGGCCAACGTCCTGACTTTC.

The CDR3 DNA is TGCGCCAGCAGCTTCGGACAGCTTATCAACACTGAAGCTTTCTTT. As protein: CASSFGQLINTEAFF. V gene TRBV5-1 combines with J gene TRBJ1-1; weak D call: TRBD1 (6 bases). This CDR3 spans 15 amino acids. Germline lookup yields CDR1 SGHRS and CDR2 YFSETQ. With 2 bases removed from V and 2 bases from J, the gap between germline ends came to 13 bases.

In DNA, the CDR3 is TGTGCCAGCAGCCGCTTGGGGTTGAGCAATCAGCCCCAGCATTTT. Amino acids: CASSRLGLSNQPQHF. The chain employs TRBV12-3 or TRBV12-4 and TRBJ1-5, with D unresolved. The CDR3 has 15 amino acids. Trimming stripped 6 bases from V and 1 base from J, with 13 bases between.

This clonotype was observed at least ten times. An end of the junction differs from the germline gene, which may be a read error. This chain links TRBV7-2 with TRBJ1-3; D is uncertain. Germline values: CDR1 SGHTA, CDR2 FQGNSA. This CDR3 is built from 14 residues. The CDR3, as DNA: TGTGCCAGCAGCTCCGGACTCTCTGGAGACACCATATATTTT. Its protein product is CASSSGLSGDTIYF.

This clonotype has only a few counts. CDR3 loop: CASSLGPLSGPNTEAFF. The DNA of the CDR3 is TGCGCCAGCAGCTTGGGACCCCTTTCGGGTCCGAACACTGAAGCTTTCTTT. This chain uses TRBV5-1 with TRBJ1-1; D gene ambiguous. The V end was cut by 0 bases, the J end by 1 base, with 16 bases between. Germline-derived CDR1 and CDR2 are SGHRS and YFSETQ. The CDR3 length is 17 residues.

In its sample, this clonotype was seen a few times. V is TRBV2 and J is TRBJ1-6, with 7 bases matching TRBD1. The CDR3 length is 14 residues. With V trimmed by 11 bases and J by 7 bases, 11 bases remained unmatched. Germline assignment: CDR1 SNHLY and CDR2 FYNNEI. CDR3 region: CAAARGQKNSPLHF. Written as DNA, the CDR3 is TGTGCCGCGGCCCGGGGACAGAAAAATTCACCCCTCCACTTT.

This clonotype was seen ten or more times. The chain couples TRBV10-3 to TRBJ1-6; tentatively, D is TRBD1 (6 bases). The germline CDR1 and CDR2 sequences are ENHRY and SYGVKD. CDR3 length: 13 residues. V shed 4 bases and J shed 7 bases, with 8 bases lying between them. The CDR3 protein is CAISVGGNSPLHF. CDR3 coding DNA: TGTGCCATCAGTGTAGGGGGGAATTCACCCCTCCACTTT.

V gene TRBV24-1 combines with J gene TRBJ2-1; D perhaps matches TRBD1 (5 bases). Trimming pared 4 bases from V and 0 bases from J, leaving 12 bases between. The CDR3 is 16 residues long. Germline V gives CDR1 KGHDR, CDR2 SFDVKD. In nucleotides, the CDR3 is TGTGCCACCAGTGAACCTACAGGAAGCTCCTACAATGAGCAGTTCTTC. The encoded protein is CATSEPTGSSYNEQFF.

V is TRBV12-3 or TRBV12-4 and J is TRBJ2-3, with 12 nucleotides matching TRBD2. CDR3 size: 14 residues. The trim removed 8 bases at V and 4 bases at J, leaving 4 bases unmatched. Here the CDR3 reads CASLLAGGPDTQYF. The DNA of the CDR3 is TGTGCCAGCCTCCTAGCGGGGGGGCCAGATACGCAGTATTTT.

This clonotype was detected a few times. The chain joins TRBV10-3 to TRBJ2-7, with TRBD1 matching 7 bases. Germline loops: CDR1 ENHRY, CDR2 SYGVKD. V lost 10 bases, J lost 3 bases, and 3 bases stayed unmatched. The length of the CDR3 is 11 residues. The CDR3 loop reads CASRQGYEQYV. The CDR3 nucleotides are TGTGCCAGCCGACAGGGCTACGAGCAGTACGTC.

The table lists this clonotype with a few counts. V is TRBV29-1 and J is TRBJ2-2; the D call may be TRBD1 or TRBD2 (5 bases each). The CDR3 covers 13 residues. V lost 7 bases and J 7 bases, leaving 16 bases between the germline ends. Looked up from germline, CDR1 is SQVTM and CDR2 is ANQGSEA. CDR3 sequence reads: CSGGDRVNGELFF. CDR3 nucleotide sequence: TGCAGCGGTGGGGACCGGGTCAACGGGGAGCTGTTTTTT.